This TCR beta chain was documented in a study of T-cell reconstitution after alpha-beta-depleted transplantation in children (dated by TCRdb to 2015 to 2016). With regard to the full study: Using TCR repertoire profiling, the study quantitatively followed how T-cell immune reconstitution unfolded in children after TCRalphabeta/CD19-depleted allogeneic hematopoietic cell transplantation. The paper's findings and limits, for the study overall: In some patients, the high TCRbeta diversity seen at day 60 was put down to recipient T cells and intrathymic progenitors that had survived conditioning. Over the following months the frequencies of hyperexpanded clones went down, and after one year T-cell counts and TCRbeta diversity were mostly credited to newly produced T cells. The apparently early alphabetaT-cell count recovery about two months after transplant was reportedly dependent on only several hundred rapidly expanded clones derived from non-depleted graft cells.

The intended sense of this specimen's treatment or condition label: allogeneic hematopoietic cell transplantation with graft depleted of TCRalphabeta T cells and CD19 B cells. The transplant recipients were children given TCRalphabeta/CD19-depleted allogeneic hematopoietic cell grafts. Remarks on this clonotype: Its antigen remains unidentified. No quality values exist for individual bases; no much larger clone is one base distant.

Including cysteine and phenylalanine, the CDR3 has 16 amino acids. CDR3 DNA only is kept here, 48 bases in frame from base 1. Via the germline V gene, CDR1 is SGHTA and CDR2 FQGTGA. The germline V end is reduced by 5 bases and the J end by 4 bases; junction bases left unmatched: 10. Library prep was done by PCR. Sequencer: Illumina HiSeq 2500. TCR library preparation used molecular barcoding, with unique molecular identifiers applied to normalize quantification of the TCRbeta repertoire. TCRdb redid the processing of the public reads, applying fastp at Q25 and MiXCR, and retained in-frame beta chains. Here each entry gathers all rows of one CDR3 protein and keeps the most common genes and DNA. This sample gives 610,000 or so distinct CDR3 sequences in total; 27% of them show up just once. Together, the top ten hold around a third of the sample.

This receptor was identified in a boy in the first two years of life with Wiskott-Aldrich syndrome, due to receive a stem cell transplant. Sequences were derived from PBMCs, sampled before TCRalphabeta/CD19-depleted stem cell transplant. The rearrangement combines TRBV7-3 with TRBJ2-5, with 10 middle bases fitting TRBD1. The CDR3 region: CASSPTGGPRGETQYF. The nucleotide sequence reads TGTGCCAGCAGCCCGACAGGGGGCCCAAGAGGAGAGACCCAGTACTTC. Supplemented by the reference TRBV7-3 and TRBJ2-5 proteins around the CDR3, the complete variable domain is GAGVSQTPSNKVTEKGKYVELRCDPISGHTALYWYRQSLGQGPEFLIYFQGTGAADDSGLPNDRFFAVRPEGSVSTLKIQRTERGDSAVYLCASSPTGGPRGETQYFGPGTRLLVL.